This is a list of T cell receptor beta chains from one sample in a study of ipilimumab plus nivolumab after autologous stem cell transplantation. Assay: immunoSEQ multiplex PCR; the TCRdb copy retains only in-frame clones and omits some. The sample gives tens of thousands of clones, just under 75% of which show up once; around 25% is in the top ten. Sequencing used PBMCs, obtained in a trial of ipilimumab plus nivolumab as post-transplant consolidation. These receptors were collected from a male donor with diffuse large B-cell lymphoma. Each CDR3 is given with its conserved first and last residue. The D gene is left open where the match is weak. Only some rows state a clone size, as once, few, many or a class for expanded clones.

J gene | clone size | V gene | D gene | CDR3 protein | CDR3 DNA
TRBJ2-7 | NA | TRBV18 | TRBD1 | CASSEGQGSYEQYF | TGTGCCAGCTCAGAGGGACAGGGTTCCTACGAGCAGTACTTC
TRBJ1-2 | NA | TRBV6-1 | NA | CASSETPWSSTNYGYTF | TGTGCCAGCAGTGAAACTCCCTGGAGCTCCACTAACTATGGCTACACCTTC
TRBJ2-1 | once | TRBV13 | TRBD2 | CASSLILAGGDEQFF | TGTGCCAGCAGCTTAATACTAGCGGGAGGAGATGAGCAGTTCTTC
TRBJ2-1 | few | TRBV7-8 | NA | CASSFRAAAYNEQFF | TGTGCCAGCAGCTTTCGCGCGGCCGCCTACAATGAGCAGTTCTTC
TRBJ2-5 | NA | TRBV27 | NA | CASKGVGETQYF | TGTGCCAGCAAGGGGGTCGGAGAGACCCAGTACTTC
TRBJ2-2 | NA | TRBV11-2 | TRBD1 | CASSSVPGGSAGELFF | TGTGCCAGCAGCTCCGTGCCAGGGGGCTCCGCCGGGGAGCTGTTTTTT
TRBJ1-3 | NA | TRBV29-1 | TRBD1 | CSGVDRANGNTIYF | TGCAGCGGGGTTGACAGGGCGAATGGAAACACCATATATTTT
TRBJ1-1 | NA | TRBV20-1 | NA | CSARVDTEAFF | TGCAGTGCTAGAGTGGACACTGAAGCTTTCTTT
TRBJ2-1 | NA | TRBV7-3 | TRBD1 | CASSSAGTGVNEQFF | TGTGCCAGCAGCTCAGCCGGGACAGGGGTCAATGAGCAGTTCTTC
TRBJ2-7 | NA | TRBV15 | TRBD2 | CATSRDQASGYYEQYF | TGTGCCACCAGCAGAGATCAGGCTAGCGGGTACTACGAGCAGTACTTC
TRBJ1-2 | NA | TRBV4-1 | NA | CASKYIGSYGYTF | TGCGCCAGCAAGTATATTGGCAGCTATGGCTACACCTTC
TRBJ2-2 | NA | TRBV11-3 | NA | CASSLNTGELFF | TGTGCCAGCAGCTTGAACACCGGGGAGCTGTTTTTT
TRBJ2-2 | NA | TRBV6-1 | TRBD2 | CASSEEDGRGVGELFF | TGTGCCAGCAGTGAAGAAGACGGGAGGGGAGTCGGGGAGCTGTTTTTT
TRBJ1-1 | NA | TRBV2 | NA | CASSDINTEAFF | TGTGCCAGCAGTGACATTAACACTGAAGCTTTCTTT
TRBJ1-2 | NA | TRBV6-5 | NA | CASSPGTQGGYTF | TGTGCCAGCAGTCCCGGGACACAGGGAGGCTACACCTTC
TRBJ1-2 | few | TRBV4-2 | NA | CASSQEGMRGYTF | TGTGCCAGCAGCCAAGAGGGGATGAGGGGCTACACCTTC
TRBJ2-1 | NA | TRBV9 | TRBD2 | CASSLRLAGQSLYNEQFF | TGTGCCAGCAGCCTCAGACTAGCGGGACAGTCTTTATACAATGAGCAGTTCTTC
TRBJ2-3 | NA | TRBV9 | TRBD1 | CASSPTGNPDTQYF | TGTGCCAGCAGCCCGACAGGGAACCCAGATACGCAGTATTTT
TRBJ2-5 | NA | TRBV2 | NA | CASSVGQETQYF | TGTGCCAGCAGTGTCGGGCAAGAGACCCAGTACTTC
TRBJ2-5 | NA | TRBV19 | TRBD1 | CASSIMGTAGETQYF | TGTGCCAGTAGTATTATGGGGACAGCAGGAGAGACCCAGTACTTC
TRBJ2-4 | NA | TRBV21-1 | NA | CASSRRGTVLAKNIQYF | TGTGCCAGCAGCAGACGAGGGACAGTACTAGCCAAAAACATTCAGTACTTC
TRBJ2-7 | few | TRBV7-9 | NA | CASSLAGFSYEQYF | TGTGCCAGCAGCTTGGCAGGGTTTTCCTACGAGCAGTACTTC
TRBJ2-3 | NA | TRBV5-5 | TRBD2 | CASSSSGAPGDTQYF | TGTGCCAGCAGCTCTAGCGGTGCCCCAGGGGATACGCAGTATTTT
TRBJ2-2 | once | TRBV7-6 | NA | CASSLGVSWQTLWNTGELFF | TGTGCCAGCAGCTTAGGGGTTTCGTGGCAGACTCTTTGGAACACCGGGGAGCTGTTTTTT
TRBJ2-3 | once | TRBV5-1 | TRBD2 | CASSRGSPTDTQYF | TGCGCCAGCAGCCGCGGGAGTCCCACAGATACGCAGTATTTT
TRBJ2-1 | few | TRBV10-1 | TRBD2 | CASSEWRGGEQFF | TGCGCCAGCAGTGAGTGGCGGGGGGGTGAGCAGTTCTTC
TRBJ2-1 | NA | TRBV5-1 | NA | CASSLVAEYNEQFF | TGCGCCAGCAGCTTGGTAGCGGAGTACAATGAGCAGTTCTTC
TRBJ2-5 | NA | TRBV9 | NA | CASSERTGLTQETQYF | TGTGCCAGCAGCGAGAGGACGGGACTCACTCAAGAGACCCAGTACTTC
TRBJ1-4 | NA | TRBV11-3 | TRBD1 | CASSPTGGPGEKLFF | TGTGCCAGCAGCCCTACAGGGGGCCCGGGTGAAAAACTGTTTTTT
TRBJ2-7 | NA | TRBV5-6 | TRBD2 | CARPRGAGGPYEQYF | TGTGCCAGACCGAGGGGCGCGGGAGGGCCCTACGAGCAGTACTTC
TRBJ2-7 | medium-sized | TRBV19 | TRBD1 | CASSDPGQTTYEQYF | TGTGCCAGTAGCGACCCGGGACAGACCACCTACGAGCAGTACTTC
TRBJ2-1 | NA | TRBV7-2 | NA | CASSLLQSHNEQFF | TGTGCCAGCAGCTTATTGCAGAGCCACAATGAGCAGTTCTTC
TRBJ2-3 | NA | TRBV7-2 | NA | CASSWDFTDTQYF | TGTGCCAGCAGCTGGGACTTTACAGATACGCAGTATTTT